The rows below give T cell receptor beta chains drawn from one sample of a study of cytomegalovirus exposure and HLA in healthy donors. Sequenced by immunoSEQ multiplex PCR; TCRdb stores in-frame clones only, minus some. This sample has under 250,000 clones, with approximately 82% found just once. The sample was PBMCs. The receptors were sampled from a woman aged 18-29 years in good health and CMV-seronegative. The conserved cysteine and the conserved F or W are not part of the CDR3 here. Fields, in order: J gene, V gene, clone size, CDR3 protein. The listing skips clone size in some rows; elsewhere it reads once, few, many or a size class.

TRBJ1-5	TRBV7-6	-	ASSSGYNQPQH
TRBJ1-2	TRBV25-1	-	ASSDPPGQGTGGYT
TRBJ1-6	TRBV13	-	ASSLNGRANSPLH
TRBJ2-2	TRBV5-1	-	ASKETGGDGELF
TRBJ1-5	TRBV18	-	ASSKGFEQPQH
TRBJ2-3	TRBV2	-	ASSDGSVSTDTQY
TRBJ1-6	TRBV30	-	AWRTGGYNSPLH
TRBJ2-1	TRBV2	-	ASRGTGINEQF
TRBJ1-2	TRBV12-5	once	ASGLGQVNGYT
TRBJ1-5	TRBV5-6	-	ASSLGGDSYQPQH
TRBJ2-3	TRBV5-6	-	ASSLAGGIADTQY
TRBJ1-5	TRBV6-5	-	ASSSDYGQPQH
TRBJ2-1	TRBV11-3	-	ASSLGRFRADEQF
TRBJ2-2	TRBV5-1	-	ASSPGHQGTGELF
TRBJ1-2	TRBV7-2	-	ASSWGQEIYGYT
TRBJ2-3	TRBV11-3	-	ASSLGARTDTQY
TRBJ1-2	TRBV30	-	AWSNPPRDGYT
TRBJ2-7	TRBV6-5	-	ASSYSSRGYEQY
TRBJ2-3	TRBV28	-	ASIAQGGSQTQY
TRBJ1-1	TRBV2	-	ASTPTGREDTEAF
TRBJ2-7	TRBV9	-	ASSVEGGEQY
TRBJ1-1	TRBV29-1	-	SVEGDTEAF
TRBJ2-7	TRBV7-2	-	ASCLSMQREQY
TRBJ1-1	TRBV2	few	ASSELENTEAF
TRBJ2-7	TRBV5-1	-	ASSLGREGYEQY
TRBJ1-2	TRBV6-1	few	ASSEGEGEFYGYT
TRBJ2-3	TRBV30	-	AWSVLAGGTDTQY
TRBJ1-1	TRBV2	-	ASKGYSRPEAF
TRBJ1-2	TRBV9	-	ASSVAPGDYGYT
TRBJ2-7	TRBV10-3	-	AISDLQGVSYEQY
TRBJ1-1	TRBV9	-	ASSVATGNTEAF
TRBJ1-1	TRBV7-2	-	ASSPPGMNTEAF
TRBJ1-6	TRBV5-1	-	ASRADNSPLH
TRBJ2-2	TRBV5-1	-	ASSDRTSNTGELF
TRBJ2-1	TRBV2	-	ASSPPTAGMREF
TRBJ2-1	TRBV5-1	once	ASSSGTGISDEQF
TRBJ2-7	TRBV28	-	ASRRFSSGYEQY
TRBJ2-7	TRBV2	few	ASSGTGVEQY
TRBJ1-6	TRBV5-1	-	ASSLWTGALNSPLH
TRBJ1-2	TRBV18	-	ASSHGTGIYGYT
TRBJ2-7	TRBV6-6	-	ASSPTRRGRTYEQY
TRBJ1-2	TRBV27	-	ASSSARDSLYGYT
TRBJ2-6	TRBV27	-	ASSLGPGQGAGANVLT
TRBJ1-1	TRBV29-1	-	SVGGQLNTEAF
TRBJ1-5	TRBV12-5	-	ASGLVTSSRAVHQPQH
TRBJ1-4	TRBV2	-	ASSPEQGTNEKLF
TRBJ1-4	TRBV18	-	ASSQVQATNEKLF
TRBJ1-4	TRBV30	-	AWGLRGPNEKLF
TRBJ2-7	TRBV4-2	-	ASSQDMGTSASYEQY
TRBJ2-7	TRBV11-2	once	ASSFVGNEQY
TRBJ1-2	TRBV7-9	-	ASSWDNPVHGYT
TRBJ2-1	TRBV11-2	-	ASRGNGGVVYNEQF
TRBJ1-1	TRBV6-5	-	ASSRDRQNTEAF
TRBJ2-1	TRBV11-3	few	ASSLRETGVNEQF
TRBJ2-1	TRBV15	-	ATSRGQGAYNEQF